This TCR beta chain stems from a study of blood T cell repertoires in COVID-19. Across the whole study: Acute-phase and convalescent COVID-19 samples originated in the United States, Italy and Spain. Sources were T cells, B-cell-depleted T cells, or PBMCs; the material itself was cDNA or gDNA.

This clone has a handful of counts. Measured with immunoSEQ multiplex PCR; TCRdb has only the in-frame clones, and not every one. The sample includes about 160,000 clones, roughly 84% of them seen just once. What was sequenced was peripheral blood. This TCR came from a man aged 50 to 60 with active or convalescent COVID-19.

CDR3 region: CASSLAWAGESKNIQYF. The CDR3 nucleotides are TGTGCCAGCAGCTTAGCGTGGGCGGGAGAAAGCAAAAACATTCAGTACTTC. The genes are TRBV7-8 and TRBJ2-4, with 7 bases identical to TRBD2. The length of the CDR3 is 17 residues. V shed 0 bases and J 3 bases; nucleotides not matched to a gene: 8. Per germline, CDR1 SGHVS and CDR2 FQNEAQ.